Given below is one T cell receptor (beta chain) in context. Authors' processing steps: ImmunoSEQ yielded junction-only sequences lacking quality scores, so filtering differed. Assay: immunoSEQ multiplex PCR; the TCRdb copy retains only in-frame clones and omits some. D and trimming come from the DNA, and the V and J calls and clone size come from that table. The sample yields 550,000 to 800,000 clones, around 90% seen once. V lost 7 bases, J lost 2 bases, and 6 bases lay in between. Looked up from germline, CDR1 is SQVTM and CDR2 is ANQGSEA. The CDR3 loop spans 11 amino acids. The data are from a study of shared clonotypes between healthy human individuals.

This clonotype originated in a man between 18 and 29 years old in good health. Some clones in this sample may be carry-over from other donors' samples. V usage is TRBV29-1 and J usage is TRBJ2-1; D ambiguous. The sequenced sample consisted of memory CD8+ T cells from PBMCs. Sample subset: CD45RO+ cells pooled with CCR7-negative TemRA cells. The CDR3 is CSGRAYNEQFF. Here the CDR3 DNA reads TGCAGCGGCAGAGCCTACAATGAGCAGTTCTTC.